Sequencing of this T cell receptor (beta chain) was carried out in a study of cytomegalovirus exposure and HLA in healthy donors. For the study at large: There were roughly 120 million unique TCR beta sequences, drawn from around 180 million T cells, in an earlier analysis. Study-level findings and limits: Exclusion as indistinguishable affected some V segments, including TRBV6-2 and TRBV6-3.

PCR amplification relied on 60 Vbeta primers (plus 13 Jbeta primers). Method: immunoSEQ multiplex PCR; TCRdb's copy keeps in-frame clones and lacks some. The data contain 200,000 to 250,000 clones, 60% to 80% of them singletons. As for this clone: The antigen is unknown.

This CDR3 has 14 residues. Germline CDR1 and CDR2: GTSNPN and SVGIG (reference sequence). After removal of 0 bases from V and 7 bases from J, the junction contained 4 bases not matched to a gene. What was sequenced was PBMCs. The V call is TRBV30, the J call TRBJ1-5; 9 positions agree with TRBD1. This sequence originates from a woman between 25 and 40 years old in good health and CMV-seronegative. CDR3 DNA: TGTGCCTGGAGTGTAGTGGACAGGGGCCAGCCCCAGCATTTT. Amino acids: CAWSVVDRGQPQHF. Supplemented by reference TRBV30 and TRBJ1-5, the full variable domain reads SQTIHQWPATLVQPVGSPLSLECTVEGTSNPNLYWYRQAAGRGLQLLFYSVGIGQISSEVPQNLSASRPQDRQFILSSKKLLLSDSGFYLCAWSVVDRGQPQHFGDGTRLSIL.